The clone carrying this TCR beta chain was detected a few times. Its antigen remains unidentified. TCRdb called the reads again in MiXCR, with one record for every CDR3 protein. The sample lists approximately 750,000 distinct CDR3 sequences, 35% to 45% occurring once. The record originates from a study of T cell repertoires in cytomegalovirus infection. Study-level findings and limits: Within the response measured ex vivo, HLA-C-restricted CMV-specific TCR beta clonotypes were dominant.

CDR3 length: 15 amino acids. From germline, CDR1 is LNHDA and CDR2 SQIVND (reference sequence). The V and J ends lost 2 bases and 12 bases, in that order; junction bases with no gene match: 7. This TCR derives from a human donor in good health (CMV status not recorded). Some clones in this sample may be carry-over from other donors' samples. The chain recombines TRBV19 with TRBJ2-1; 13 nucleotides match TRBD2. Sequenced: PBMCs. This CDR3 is CASSIRGLAGNWQFF. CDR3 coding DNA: TGTGCCAGTAGTATAAGGGGACTAGCGGGAAATTGGCAGTTCTTC.